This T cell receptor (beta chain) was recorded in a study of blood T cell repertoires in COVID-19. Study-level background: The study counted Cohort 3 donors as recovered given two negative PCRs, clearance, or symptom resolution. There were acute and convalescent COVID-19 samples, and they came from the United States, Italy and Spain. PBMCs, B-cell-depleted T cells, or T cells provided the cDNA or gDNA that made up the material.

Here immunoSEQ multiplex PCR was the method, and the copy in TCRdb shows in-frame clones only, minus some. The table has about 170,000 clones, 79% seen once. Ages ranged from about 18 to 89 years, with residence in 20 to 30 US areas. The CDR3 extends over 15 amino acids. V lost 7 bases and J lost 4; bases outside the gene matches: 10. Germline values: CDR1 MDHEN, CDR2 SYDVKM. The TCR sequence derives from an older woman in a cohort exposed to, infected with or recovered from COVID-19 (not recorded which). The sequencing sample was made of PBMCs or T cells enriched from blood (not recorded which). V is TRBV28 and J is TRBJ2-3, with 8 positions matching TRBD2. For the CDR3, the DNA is TGTGCCAGCACCCTCGGGGGGGCCGGATCAGATACGCAGTATTTT. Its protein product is CASTLGGAGSDTQYF.